This T cell receptor beta chain derives from a study of blood T cell repertoires in COVID-19. Sequencing used immunoSEQ multiplex PCR; TCRdb keeps in-frame clones, though not all of them. The data show more than 90,000 clones, around 82% seen once. The CDR3 sequence is 14 residues long. Germline V gives CDR1 MNHNY, CDR2 SVGAGI (reference sequence). V lost 2 bases and J lost 7, with 14 bases in between. The sequence was obtained from a human donor in a cohort sampled during active COVID-19. The gene calls are TRBV6-6 and TRBJ1-1; TRBD1 might be the D (6 bases). Sequenced input: peripheral blood. The DNA of the CDR3 is TGTGCCAGCAGTTACGTGTCGGGGGGCGGTGAAGCTTTCTTT. Translated, it gives CASSYVSGGGEAFF.